This T cell receptor beta chain originates from a study of T-cell reconstitution after alpha-beta-depleted transplantation in children. Study observations and caveats: Expanded clones from the graft, numbering several hundred, reportedly supplied alpha-beta T cells about two months after transplant. After one year, T-cell counts and TCRbeta diversity mostly came from new T cells.

Unique molecular identifiers were built into the TCRbeta library. TCRdb reprocessed the PCR reads via MiXCR and lists one record per CDR3 protein. The table shows hundreds of thousands of distinct CDR3 sequences, with 10% to 15% occurring only once. Concerning this clonotype: The antigen is not known.

V shed 0 bases and J shed 3 bases, with 9 bases lying between them. From germline, CDR1 is SGHVS and CDR2 FNYEAQ. The CDR3 covers 14 residues. The receptor was isolated from a male patient younger than 18 who had a stem cell transplant for acute myeloid leukemia, so the T cells may come from the graft donor. The gene calls are TRBV7-6 and TRBJ2-7; D is undetermined. The specimen comprised PBMCs, mostly from graft donor cells, sampled 360 days after TCRalphabeta/CD19-depleted stem cell transplant. DNA of the CDR3: TGTGCCAGCAGCTTAGCAGGGTCCCGCTACGAGCAGTACTTC. Its translation: CASSLAGSRYEQYF.